This T cell receptor beta chain derives from a study of metastatic and nonmetastatic thyroid tumors. For the study at large: Peripheral blood and tumor or nodule samples from malignant and benign thyroid patients were compared.

In the original workflow: Researchers built a distant-metastasis classifier for papillary thyroid cancer that drew on CDR3 differences across clinicopathological groups. TCRdb re-clonotyped the PCR reads via MiXCR. For this entry, the V and J calls and clone size follow TCRdb and not the study's own pipeline. The data show about 24,000 clones, roughly 24% seen once. Patients underwent thyroid surgery, and none had received any treatment before it. Trimming removed 6 bases at V and 6 bases at J, with 15 bases between. Germline-derived CDR1 and CDR2 are MNHNS and SASEGT. This CDR3 is 15 amino acids long. Regarding the study as a whole: It was reportedly found that TCR beta diversity was significantly higher in malignant thyroid tumors than in benign nodules, a difference seen in both blood and tumor samples.

This clone rates as medium-sized. Its antigen remains unidentified. This clonotype was sampled from a male donor with papillary thyroid cancer or a benign thyroid nodule (not recorded which). Some clones in this sample may be carry-over from other donors' samples. The chain recombines TRBV6-1 with TRBJ1-6; D remains ambiguous. The specimen was blood. CDR3 loop: CASSYLGIANSPLHF. CDR3 DNA sequence: TGTGCCAGCAGCTACCTGGGGATCGCTAATTCACCCCTCCACTTT.